This T cell receptor beta chain derives from a study of CD8+CD57+ T cells in acquired aplastic anemia. About the study: Sorted CD4+ and CD8+ cells gave a mean 3.2 ug DNA, range roughly 0.19 to 27.4 ug. Points from the study as a whole: Some 29 CD8+ CDR3 sequences were shared between patients and controls.

In regard to this clonotype: Its specificity is unknown.

Trimming left V 2 bases short and J 6 bases short, with 11 bases between. The CDR3 totals 13 residues. Germline values: CDR1 SQVTM, CDR2 ANQGSEA. Genomic DNA was employed as the template in profiling TCR beta VDJ and CDR3. Using its own MiXCR run on the reads, TCRdb lists one record per CDR3 protein. The profile shows 180,000 or so distinct CDR3 sequences, under 55% of them singletons. Sequencing was done on patients that had shown CD8+CD57+ cell expansion by flow cytometry. The chain combines TRBV29-1 with TRBJ2-1, with TRBD1 as a possible D gene (5 bases). The receptor was isolated from a human donor with aplastic anemia. What was sequenced was sorted CD4+, CD8+, or CD8+CD57+ T cells (not recorded which) from PBMCs. The CDR3 DNA follows: TGCAGCGTTGAAAGATTGGGGCTCAATGAGCAGTTCTTC. Protein: CSVERLGLNEQFF.